What follows are 17 T cell receptor beta chains derived from one specimen sequenced in a study of glioma-infiltrating T cells. Using RNA template, CDR3s of TCR alpha and beta were amplified with iRepertoire arm-PCR. One entry per CDR3 protein results from TCRdb running MiXCR on the multiplex PCR reads. The sample consists of 300,000 to 400,000 distinct CDR3 sequences, 41% of them appearing once. Sequencing was carried out using glioma tissue, nonneoplastic brain tissue, or PBMCs (not recorded which). The receptors stem from a human donor with low-grade glioma or glioblastoma, undergoing nonglioma brain surgery, or in good health (not recorded which).

There are a few counts of this clonotype. The CDR3 DNA reads TGTGCCAGCAGTGAGTTGCTAGCGGGGACCCCACTCTACAATGAGCAGTTCTTC. Encoded protein: CASSELLAGTPLYNEQFF. J is TRBJ2-1 and V is TRBV2; 9 nucleotides line up with TRBD2. From germline, CDR1 is SNHLY and CDR2 FYNNEI. This CDR3 has 18 residues. V trimming: 3 bases; J trimming: 3 bases; junction bases outside the gene matches: 12.

The chain combines TRBV12-3 or TRBV12-4 with TRBJ2-2; the match to TRBD2 covers 11 bases. The CDR3 extends over 16 amino acids. Trimming took 2 bases from V and 13 from J; bases not matched to a gene: 12. The CDR3 bases are TGTGCCAGCAGTTTAATCAGCATAGCGGGAGGGCCGGGGCTGTTTTTT. Its translation is CASSLISIAGGPGLFF.

This clonotype was seen many times. This sequence joins TRBV7-2 and TRBJ2-2; tentatively, D is TRBD1 or TRBD2 (5 bases each). With 3 bases removed from V and 7 bases from J, the gap between germline ends came to 24 bases. The CDR3 extends over 18 amino acids. Germline CDR1 SGHTA, CDR2 FQGNSA. CDR3 sequence reads: CASSLSNPGTPWVGELFF. For the CDR3, the DNA is TGTGCCAGCAGCTTGTCGAACCCCGGGACCCCCTGGGTCGGGGAGCTGTTTTTT.

The sample holds a few counts of this clonotype. This chain's CDR3 is CASSHGTSGRGRYNEQFF. DNA of the CDR3: TGCGCCAGCAGCCATGGGACTAGCGGGAGAGGCCGGTACAATGAGCAGTTCTTC. The J gene is TRBJ2-1, the V gene TRBV4-3, with 14 nucleotides matching TRBD2. J gave up 4 bases and V 3 bases, and 8 bases lay outside the gene matches. The CDR3 runs 18 residues. The germline V gene has CDR1 LGHNA and CDR2 YSLEER.

To note about this clonotype: The junction does not match germline at one end; this may be a read error. V is TRBV20-1 and J is TRBJ2-5; 8 bases agree with TRBD2. The CDR3 is 14 amino acids. The germline V gene encodes CDR1 DFQATT and CDR2 SNEGSKA (reference sequence). The CDR3 nucleotides read TGCAGTGGTAGACTAGCGCAAGAGATAGGGACCCAGTACTTC. It codes for CSGRLAQEIGTQYF.

V is TRBV20-1 and J is TRBJ2-3, with 13 bases lining up with TRBD2. Looked up from germline, CDR1 is DFQATT and CDR2 is SNEGSKA (reference sequence). The trim removed 6 bases at V and 3 bases at J, leaving 6 bases unmatched. CDR3 size: 15 residues. This CDR3 reads CSAHTSGRVTDTQYF. Written as DNA, the CDR3 is TGCAGTGCCCACACTAGCGGGAGGGTTACAGATACGCAGTATTTT.

This chain joins TRBV19 and TRBJ2-5; perhaps D is TRBD1 or TRBD2 (5 bases each). Per germline, CDR1 LNHDA and CDR2 SQIVND (reference sequence). The V gene lost 5 bases and the J gene lost 5 bases, with 18 bases spanning the gap. This CDR3 has 15 residues. Here the CDR3 reads CASSFSGARSETQYF. The CDR3, as DNA: TGTGCCAGTAGTTTCTCCGGGGCCCGCTCCGAGACCCAGTACTTC.

Notes on this clonotype: Just one base apart from a much larger clone, this may be a read error. J is TRBJ2-7 and V is TRBV27; 8 nucleotides align to TRBD2. The CDR3 length is 15 residues. The J segment lost 7 bases and the V segment lost 8 bases, leaving 16 bases of the junction unmatched. CDR1 MNHEY and CDR2 SMNVEV come from the germline V gene (reference sequence). CDR3 amino acids: CASVPGEAGANEQYF. The CDR3 nucleotides read TGTGCCAGCGTCCCCGGGGAAGCGGGAGCCAATGAGCAGTACTTC.

The chain has TRBV7-9 and TRBJ2-1, with TRBD2 matching 9 bases. V trimming: 2 bases; J trimming: 8 bases; junction bases outside the gene matches: 10. The V gene's germline CDR1 is SEHNR and CDR2 FQNEAQ (reference sequence). The length of the CDR3 is 16 residues. CDR3 coding DNA: TGTGCCAGCAGCTTAAATATAGAGCGGGAGGAGGATGAGCAGTTCTTC. Amino acid sequence: CASSLNIEREEDEQFF. The full variable domain, completed using reference TRBV7-9 and TRBJ2-1, is DTGVSQNPRHKITKRGQNVTFRCDPISEHNRLYWYRQTLGQGPEFLTYFQNEAQLEKSRLLSDRFSAERPKGSFSTLEIQRTEQGDSAMYLCASSLNIEREEDEQFFGPGTRLTVL.

This clonotype was counted a single time. The V call is TRBV28, the J call TRBJ2-7, with D uncertain. In germline, CDR1 is MDHEN, CDR2 SYDVKM. V lost 4 bases to trimming and J lost 9 bases, with 34 bases between them. CDR3 length equals 19 residues. Here the CDR3 reads CASSSFPFLPGRVLLGQYF. The DNA for the CDR3 is TGTGCCAGCAGTTCCTTCCCATTCCTTCCCGGACGGGTTTTATTGGGGCAGTACTTC. Full variable domain (outside the CDR3, taken from reference TRBV28 and TRBJ2-7): DVKVTQSSRYLVKRTGEKVFLECVQDMDHENMFWYRQDPGLGLRLIYFSYDVKMKEKGDIPEGYSVSREKKERFSLILESASTNQTSMYLCASSSFPFLPGRVLLGQYFGPGTRLTVT.

The sample holds many counts of this clonotype. The gene calls are TRBV6-6 and TRBJ2-2; D unresolved. Germline assignment: CDR1 MNHNY and CDR2 SVGAGI (reference sequence). The CDR3 contains 16 residues. The V end lost 2 bases, the J end lost 2 bases, and 12 bases lay between the germline ends. The CDR3: CASSYGGNQNTGELFF. CDR3 nucleotides: TGTGCCAGCAGTTACGGTGGGAATCAAAACACCGGGGAGCTGTTTTTT.

On this clonotype itself: This may be a read error: a much more frequent sequence differs by one nucleotide. The CDR3, as DNA: TGTGCCAGCAGTTACTCGTGGGACAGGTACTCCTACGAGCAGTGCTTC. Protein product: CASSYSWDRYSYEQCF. The chain links TRBV6-6 to TRBJ2-7; 8 positions match TRBD1. Per germline, CDR1 MNHNY and CDR2 SVGAGI (reference sequence). This CDR3 spans 16 amino acids.

In its sample, this clonotype was seen a few times. The V call is TRBV6-1, the J call TRBJ1-1, with D tentatively TRBD1 (5 bases). Per the germline V gene, CDR1 is MNHNS and CDR2 is SASEGT. The ends were cut back, 6 bases at V and 0 bases at J, with 11 bases in the middle. The CDR3 spans 14 residues. This CDR3 is CASRMDNMNTEAFF. Written as DNA, the CDR3 is TGTGCCAGCAGGATGGACAACATGAACACTGAAGCTTTCTTT.

This clonotype was counted at least ten times. This rearrangement joins TRBV28 to TRBJ2-3; D remains unclear. This CDR3 contains 15 residues. Germline V lookup: CDR1 MDHEN, CDR2 SYDVKM. The V gene lost 3 bases and the J gene lost 0 bases, with 10 bases spanning the gap. CDR3 coding DNA: TGTGCCAGCAGTTTTCAACCGGCTAGCACAGATACGCAGTATTTT. This translates into CASSFQPASTDTQYF. The entire variable domain, with the rest obtained from reference TRBV28 and TRBJ2-3, is as follows: DVKVTQSSRYLVKRTGEKVFLECVQDMDHENMFWYRQDPGLGLRLIYFSYDVKMKEKGDIPEGYSVSREKKERFSLILESASTNQTSMYLCASSFQPASTDTQYFGPGTRLTVL.

This clonotype occurred many times. The chain couples TRBV27 to TRBJ1-1, with D unresolved. CDR3 size: 17 residues. With 0 bases removed from V and 7 bases from J, the gap between germline ends came to 21 bases. Germline V gene lookup returns CDR1 MNHEY and CDR2 SMNVEV (reference sequence). In nucleotides, the CDR3 is TGTGCCAGCAGTTTATCGAATCACGGACTCAGTCCGGGTGAAGCTTTCTTT. Its protein product is CASSLSNHGLSPGEAFF.

This clonotype occurred a few times. The rearrangement links TRBV7-6 to TRBJ2-1; D call uncertain. V lost 1 base, J lost 6 bases, and 7 bases lay in between. The CDR3 length is 13 residues. CDR1 and CDR2 from the germline V gene are SGHVS and FNYEAQ. The CDR3 loop is CASSLVPGNEQFF. In nucleotides, the CDR3 is TGTGCCAGCAGCTTAGTCCCGGGCAATGAGCAGTTCTTC. The variable domain in full, completed from reference TRBV7-6 and TRBJ2-1, reads GAGVSQSPRYKVTKRGQDVALRCDPISGHVSLYWYRQALGQGPEFLTYFNYEAQQDKSGLPNDRFSAERPEGSISTLTIQRTEQRDSAMYRCASSLVPGNEQFFGPGTRLTVL.

This clonotype was observed a handful of times. The chain combines TRBV6-5 with TRBJ1-4; TRBD1 aligns across 7 bases. Per the germline V gene, CDR1 is MNHEY and CDR2 is SVGAGI. This CDR3 is 14 amino acids long. V dropped 6 bases and J dropped 7; count of bases not matched to a gene: 8. The DNA of the CDR3 is TGTGCCAGCAGCTTCGACAGGGATCGTGAAAAACTGTTTTTT. Translation gives CASSFDRDREKLFF.